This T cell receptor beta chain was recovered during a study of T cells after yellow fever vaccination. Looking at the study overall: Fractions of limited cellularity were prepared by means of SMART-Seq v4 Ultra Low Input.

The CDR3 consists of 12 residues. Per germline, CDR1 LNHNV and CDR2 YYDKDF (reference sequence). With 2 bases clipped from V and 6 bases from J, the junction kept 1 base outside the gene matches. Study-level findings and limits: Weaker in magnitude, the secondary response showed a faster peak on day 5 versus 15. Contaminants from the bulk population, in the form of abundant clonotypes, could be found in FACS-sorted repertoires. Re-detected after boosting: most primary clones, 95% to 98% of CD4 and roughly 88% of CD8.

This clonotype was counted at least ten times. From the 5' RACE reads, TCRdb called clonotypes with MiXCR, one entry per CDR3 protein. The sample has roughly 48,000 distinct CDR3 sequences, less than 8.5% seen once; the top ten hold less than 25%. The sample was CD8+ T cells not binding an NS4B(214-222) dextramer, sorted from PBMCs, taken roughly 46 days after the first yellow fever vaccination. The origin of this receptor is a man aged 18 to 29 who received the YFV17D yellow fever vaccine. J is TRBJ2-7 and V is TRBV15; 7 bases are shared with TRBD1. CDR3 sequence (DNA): TGTGCCACCAGCAGAAACAGGGGCGAGCAGTACTTC. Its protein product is CATSRNRGEQYF.